This entry lists 18 T cell receptor beta chains sequenced from one sample in a study of cytomegalovirus exposure and HLA in healthy donors. With 60 Vbeta and 13 Jbeta primers, the PCR was carried out. Measured with immunoSEQ multiplex PCR; TCRdb has only the in-frame clones, and not every one. In the table there are about 180,000 clones, around 73% of which are singletons. The specimen was PBMCs. The receptors derive from a man in his 60s in good health and CMV-seronegative.

The rearrangement links TRBV27 to TRBJ2-7; D might be TRBD2 (6 bases). The CDR3 covers 15 residues. The V gene lost 8 bases and the J gene lost 8 bases, with 25 bases spanning the gap. The germline CDR1 and CDR2 sequences are MNHEY and SMNVEV (reference sequence). The CDR3, as DNA: TGTGCCAGCGGTGAAAGTGGGGACGGGAGTAAGAAGCAGTACTTC. Protein product: CASGESGDGSKKQYF.

The gene calls are TRBV6-6 and TRBJ1-2; 12 positions agree with TRBD1. Looked up from germline, CDR1 is MNHNY and CDR2 is SVGAGI (reference sequence). The CDR3 contains 14 residues. V dropped 2 bases and J dropped 8; count of bases not matched to a gene: 3. CDR3 in DNA: TGTGCCAGCAGTTACGGGGACAGGGGGCGAGGCTACACCTTC. Its protein is CASSYGDRGRGYTF.

The chain uses TRBV19 and TRBJ2-5; the match to TRBD2 covers 9 bases. Germline CDR1 is LNHDA and CDR2 is SQIVND (reference sequence). This CDR3 spans 17 amino acids. The V and J ends lost 5 bases and 5 bases, in that order; junction bases with no gene match: 15. The CDR3 region is CASSSPREAGGLETQYF. The CDR3 bases are TGTGCCAGTAGTTCCCCTCGGGAAGCGGGAGGTCTGGAGACCCAGTACTTC.

V is TRBV2 and J is TRBJ1-2; TRBD1 matches at 7 bases. Germline assignment: CDR1 SNHLY and CDR2 FYNNEI. V lost 10 bases and J lost 2; bases outside the gene matches: 4. The CDR3 runs 12 residues. In DNA form, the CDR3 reads TGTGCCACGGGGACAGAAAACTATGGCTACACCTTC. Encoded protein: CATGTENYGYTF.

The rearrangement joins TRBV1 to TRBJ2-2; TRBD1, as called in the table, went unchecked against the DNA. TRBV1 constitutes a pseudogene. The CDR3 runs to 15 residues. The CDR3 sequence: CTSSSRTGMAGELFF. In nucleotides, the CDR3 is TGCACCAGCAGCTCTCGGACAGGGATGGCCGGGGAGCTGTTTTTT.

This rearrangement joins TRBV4-3 to TRBJ1-4; D is undetermined. Germline V gene lookup returns CDR1 LGHNA and CDR2 YSLEER. The CDR3 consists of 12 residues. The V gene lost 1 base and the J gene lost 9 bases, with 6 bases spanning the gap. The CDR3 DNA reads TGCGCCAGCAGCCAAGCCAGGCAAAAACTGTTTTTT. Protein sequence: CASSQARQKLFF.

The chain joins TRBV18 to TRBJ2-1; the D gene is possibly TRBD1 (6 bases). Germline loops: CDR1 KGHSH, CDR2 LQKENI. The CDR3 is 18 residues long. Trimming stripped 2 bases from V and 2 bases from J, with 19 bases between. In DNA form, the CDR3 reads TGTGCCAGCTCACCATATGCCGCGGGCACAGGGACCTACAATGAGCAGTTCTTC. This gives the protein CASSPYAAGTGTYNEQFF.

The rearrangement joins TRBV7-9 to TRBJ1-1; perhaps TRBD1 as D (5 bases). Per germline, CDR1 SEHNR and CDR2 FQNEAQ (reference sequence). Between the trimmed V and J ends, which lost 8 bases and 3 bases, there was a span of 13 bases. CDR3 length: 13 amino acids. In DNA form, the CDR3 reads TGTGCCAGCTTCCCCTCGGGGGACACTGAAGCTTTCTTT. Translating gives CASFPSGDTEAFF.

The chain has TRBV5-4 and TRBJ2-7; 9 nucleotides agree with TRBD1. The germline V gene encodes CDR1 SGHNT and CDR2 YYREEE (reference sequence). The trim removed 4 bases at V and 5 bases at J, leaving 7 bases unmatched. The CDR3 totals 14 residues. The CDR3 loop is CASSAPDRGDEQYF. CDR3 DNA: TGTGCCAGCAGCGCCCCCGACAGGGGGGACGAGCAGTACTTC. The whole variable domain, filled in from reference TRBV5-4 and TRBJ2-7, reads ETGVTQSPTHLIKTRGQQVTLRCSSQSGHNTVSWYQQALGQGPQFIFQYYREEENGRGNFPPRFSGLQFPNYSSELNVNALELDDSALYLCASSAPDRGDEQYFGPGTRLTVT.

A single count supports this clone. The genes are TRBV11-2 and TRBJ1-6; D possibly corresponds to TRBD1 (5 bases). The germline CDR1 and CDR2 sequences are SGHAT and FQNNGV. The CDR3 is 15 residues long. Deletions cut 5 bases from V and 2 bases from J, with 10 bases between. The CDR3 DNA sequence: TGTGCCAGCAGCATTAGACAGACCTATAATTCACCCCTCCACTTT. As protein: CASSIRQTYNSPLHF.

This clone is a singleton in its sample. The J gene is TRBJ2-7, the V gene TRBV10-3, with unresolved D. Trimming took off 6 bases at V and 0 bases at J, with 6 bases between the two ends. This CDR3 comprises 12 residues. Germline CDR1 ENHRY, CDR2 SYGVKD. The CDR3 DNA reads as TGTGCCATCAGAGCGAGCTCCTACGAGCAGTACTTC. This encodes CAIRASSYEQYF.

The chain is built from TRBV5-1 and TRBJ1-2; 10 bases align to TRBD1. Germline values: CDR1 SGHRS, CDR2 YFSETQ. With 0 bases clipped from V and 6 bases from J, the junction kept 5 bases outside the gene matches. The CDR3 has 15 residues. CDR3: CASSLAGTGVDGYTF. In DNA, the CDR3 is TGCGCCAGCAGCTTGGCCGGGACAGGGGTTGATGGCTACACCTTC.

The chain links TRBV4-1 to TRBJ1-2; 7 bases map to TRBD1. The CDR3 sequence is 15 residues long. Germline V gene data show CDR1 as MGHRA and CDR2 as YSYEKL. With 3 bases clipped from V and 0 bases from J, the junction kept 4 bases outside the gene matches. The CDR3 region has the DNA TGCGCCAGCAGCCAGGCGGGACAGCCTAACTATGGCTACACCTTC. Translating it yields CASSQAGQPNYGYTF.

The chain carries TRBV9 and TRBJ1-2; 8 bases agree with TRBD1. The CDR3 runs 14 residues. CDR1 SGDLS and CDR2 YYNGEE come from the germline V gene. The junction had 7 bases not matched to a gene; V was cut back by 3 bases and J by 6 bases. The CDR3 DNA sequence: TGTGCCAGCAGCGGATCAGGGGGCGCAGATGGCTACACCTTC. Its protein is CASSGSGGADGYTF.

V usage is TRBV5-1 and J usage is TRBJ1-5; D may be TRBD1 (6 bases). V shed 4 bases and J shed 5 bases, with 10 bases lying between them. This CDR3 is built from 13 residues. The germline V gene has CDR1 SGHRS and CDR2 YFSETQ. Written as DNA, the CDR3 is TGCGCCAGCAGCCCGACAGGAGATCAGCCCCAGCATTTT. Amino acids: CASSPTGDQPQHF.

The chain recombines TRBV7-9 with TRBJ2-7; 8 bases match TRBD1. V gave up 1 base and J gave up 12 bases; unmatched junction bases: 5. This CDR3 region has 12 residues. CDR1 is SEHNR, CDR2 FQNEAQ, per germline (reference sequence). CDR3 DNA: TGTGCCAGCAGCTTAGGGGGGACAGGTCCGTACTTC. It codes for CASSLGGTGPYF.

This chain uses TRBV5-4 with TRBJ1-6, with D hard to call. V dropped 3 bases and J dropped 10 bases, with 17 bases sitting between them. Germline CDR1 is SGHNT and CDR2 is YYREEE (reference sequence). This CDR3 has 15 residues. CDR3 amino acids: CASSSFGEGGSPLHF. In DNA form, the CDR3 reads TGTGCCAGCAGCTCATTCGGGGAGGGTGGGTCACCCCTCCACTTT.

This rearrangement joins TRBV5-1 to TRBJ2-3, with 9 bases matching TRBD2. Germline-derived CDR1 and CDR2 are SGHRS and YFSETQ. The CDR3 consists of 16 residues. Losses at the gene ends were 1 base for V and 2 bases for J; bases not matched to a gene: 5. CDR3 amino acids: CASSLQREVSTDTQYF. The CDR3 nucleotides are TGCGCCAGCAGCTTGCAGCGGGAGGTTTCCACAGATACGCAGTATTTT.